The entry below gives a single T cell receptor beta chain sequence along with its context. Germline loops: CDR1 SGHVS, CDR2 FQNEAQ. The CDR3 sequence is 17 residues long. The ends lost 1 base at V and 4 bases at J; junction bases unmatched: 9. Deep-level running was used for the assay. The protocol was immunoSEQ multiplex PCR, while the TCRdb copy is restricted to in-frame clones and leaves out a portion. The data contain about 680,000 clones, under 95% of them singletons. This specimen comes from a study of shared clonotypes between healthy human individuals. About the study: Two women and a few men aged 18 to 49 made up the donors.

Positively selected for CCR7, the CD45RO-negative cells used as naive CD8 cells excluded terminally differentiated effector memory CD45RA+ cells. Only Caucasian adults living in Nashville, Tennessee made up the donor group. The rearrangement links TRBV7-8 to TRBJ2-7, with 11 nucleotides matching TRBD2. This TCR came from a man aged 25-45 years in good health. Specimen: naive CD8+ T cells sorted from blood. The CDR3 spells CASSLVTPGLAEYEQYF. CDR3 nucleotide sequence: TGTGCCAGCAGCTTAGTGACCCCGGGACTAGCGGAATACGAGCAGTACTTC.